This T cell receptor beta chain was identified during a study of blood T cell repertoires in COVID-19 (dated by TCRdb to about 2020). Background on the whole study: Samples from collaborators originated in the United States, Italy and Spain and spanned both the acute and convalescent phases of COVID-19. The samples were drawn from two sources: the first 160 participants of the ongoing ImmuneRACE study, and about 1,300 subjects contributed by 6 global collaborators. HLA class I and class II types, where available, came from metadata supplied by the sample provider rather than from assay-based typing. A freely available public database, intended as a resource for researchers studying the immune response to SARS-CoV-2, is where the repertoires were released. The prospective study material was composed of cDNA or gDNA derived from T cells, B-cell-depleted T cells, or PBMCs. Subjects who had been exposed to COVID-19, were actively infected with it, or had recovered from it provided the deeply sampled blood TCRbeta repertoires that made up the dataset. The sample metadata nearly always contained a de-identified subject ID, COVID-19 status, age in years and sex. Overall results and qualifications from the work: How much clinical and demographic metadata was included differed by source and by participant, and the metadata was provided uncurated.

Whole blood was collected in K2EDTA tubes by collaborating institutions according to the institutions' own protocols. For TCRbeta analysis, collaborators shipped samples in one of three forms: frozen whole blood, isolated PBMCs, or DNA extracted from either of those sample types. The immunoSEQ Assay, a bias-controlled multiplex PCR, was used to amplify TCRbeta CDR3 regions from genomic DNA. The paper's processing steps were these. The number of nucleated cells in each sample was estimated from the amplification of reference gene primers within the assay. To quantify the absolute abundance of each unique TCRbeta CDR3 rearrangement, sequence reads were collapsed and filtered. Productive Simpson clonality was computed per sample as the square root of Simpson's diversity index over productive rearrangements. TCRdb holds this immuneACCESS table with in-frame rearrangements only. Some clones are missing; in checked studies, unresolved V genes explain under half, and the rest has no known cause. Clone size and V and J calls were adopted from that table, with D and trimming inferred from the DNA. In this sample the table shows about 240,000 clones, around 85% of which occur a single time. Together, the top ten hold approximately 9.6% of the sample.

In the case of this clone: This clone's antigen is unknown. No base quality information exists; no much larger clone differs at one position.

The sample was peripheral blood. This clonotype was obtained from a woman of 80 years or more with acute or convalescent COVID-19.

The DNA sequence is as follows: TGTGCCAGCAGTGAATCCGGGACAGGAGCCTCTGGGGCCAACGTCCTGACTTTC. It specifies CASSESGTGASGANVLTF. Recombination linked TRBV25-1 to TRBJ2-6, with 8 central nucleotides matching TRBD1. The germline V and J ends show losses of 1 base and 0 bases respectively, and no gene match explains 5 bases of the junction. CDR1 and CDR2 (MGHDK, SYGVNS) derive from the germline V gene. The CDR3 sequence holds 18 residues, the cysteine and phenylalanine included. Only CDR3 DNA is held: 54 bases, read in frame from base 1.